The entry below describes one TCR beta chain. The germline V gene has CDR1 LGHNA and CDR2 YSLEER. This CDR3 region has 15 residues. V lost 1 base, J lost 2 bases, and 9 bases lay in between. The data originate from a study of blood T cell repertoires in COVID-19. Study overall: Italy, Spain and the United States were the sources of the convalescent and acute COVID-19 samples. PBMCs, B-cell-depleted T cells, or T cells were the source of the cDNA or gDNA that made up the material.

How the authors handled the data: The assay estimated nucleated cells by amplifying reference gene primers. Profiled with immunoSEQ multiplex PCR; TCRdb holds only in-frame clones, not every one. The V and J calls and the clone size are those of that table, but D and trimming were determined from the DNA. This sample has under 150,000 clones, with 80% found just once. V gene TRBV4-3 combines with J gene TRBJ2-1; maybe TRBD2 (5 bases). The TCR originated in a man aged 55 to 70 with active or convalescent COVID-19. The sample consisted of peripheral blood. The CDR3 DNA sequence: TGCGCCAGCAGCCAAGCCACTAGACCCTACAATGAGCAGTTCTTC. Amino acid sequence: CASSQATRPYNEQFF.